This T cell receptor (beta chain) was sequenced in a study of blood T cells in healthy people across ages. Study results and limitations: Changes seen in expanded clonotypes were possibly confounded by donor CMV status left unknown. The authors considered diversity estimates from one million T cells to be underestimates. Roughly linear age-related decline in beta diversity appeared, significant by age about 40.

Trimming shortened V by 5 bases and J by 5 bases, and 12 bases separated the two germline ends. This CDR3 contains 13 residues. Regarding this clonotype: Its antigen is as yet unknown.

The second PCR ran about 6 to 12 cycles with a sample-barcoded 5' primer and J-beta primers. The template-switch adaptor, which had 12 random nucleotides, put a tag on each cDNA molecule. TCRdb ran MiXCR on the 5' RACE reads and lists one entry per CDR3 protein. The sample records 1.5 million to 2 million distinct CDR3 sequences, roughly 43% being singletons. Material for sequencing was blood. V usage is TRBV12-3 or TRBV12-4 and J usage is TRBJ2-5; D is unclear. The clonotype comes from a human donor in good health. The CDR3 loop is CASSLGNYETQYF. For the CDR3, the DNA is TGTGCCAGCAGTCTGGGGAATTACGAGACCCAGTACTTC.